The rows below give T cell receptor beta chains drawn from one sample of a study of PD-L1 blockade in urothelial cancer. Measured with immunoSEQ multiplex PCR; TCRdb has only the in-frame clones, and not every one. The data contain about 24,000 clones, 84% of them singletons. This specimen was PBMCs, taken around atezolizumab (anti-PD-L1) treatment. These receptors originate from a man in his 70s with urothelial cancer. The CDR3 runs from the conserved cysteine through the conserved F or W. Fields, in order: CDR3 length, J gene, V gene, CDR3 protein.

17 TRBJ2-1 TRBV4-1 CASSHEIAGAGYNEQFF
15 TRBJ2-1 TRBV5-1 CASSLGSGGYNEQFF
16 TRBJ1-2 TRBV4-1 CASSRLAGAGREAYTF
14 TRBJ2-5 TRBV5-1 CASSWGTVQETQYF
13 TRBJ2-5 TRBV15 CATSRDRQETQYF
12 TRBJ2-3 TRBV30 CAWVTGGDTQYF
16 TRBJ2-2 TRBV6-5 CASSYRDRGGTGELFF
12 TRBJ2-7 TRBV7-3 CASSLQGSEQYF
13 TRBJ1-4 TRBV29-1 CSVATRSNEKLFF
15 TRBJ2-5 TRBV28 CASSFSGTTQETQYF
18 TRBJ2-6 TRBV5-1 CASSRGGTVLSGANVLTF
15 TRBJ1-1 TRBV5-1 CASSLDQVSNTEAFF
13 TRBJ2-1 TRBV11-3 CASSGDIRGGQFF
13 TRBJ2-5 TRBV18 CASSLGLQETQYF
16 TRBJ2-7 TRBV7-9 CASSHGTSGRIGEQYF
15 TRBJ2-1 TRBV11-3 CASSVTGAFYNEQFF
14 TRBJ1-1 TRBV2 CASSEVGVFTEAFF